This T cell receptor beta chain came from a study of blood T cells in healthy people across ages. Findings of the study overall: Diversity was estimated from one million T cells, and these estimates were considered underestimates.

Note on this clonotype: Its antigen is unidentified.

Every donor contributed roughly 10 milliliters of peripheral blood by blood draw. For the second PCR, which ran for roughly 7 to 11 cycles, a sample-barcoded 5' primer and a J-beta primer mix were used. TCRdb reprocessed the 5' RACE reads with MiXCR, giving one entry per CDR3 protein. This table has about 900,000 distinct CDR3 sequences, approximately 65% appearing once. The germline V gene has CDR1 SGHKS and CDR2 YYEKEE (reference sequence). V lost 3 bases and J lost 6, with 17 bases in between. This CDR3 region has 15 residues. Sample: blood. The source is a man aged 30 to 45 in good health. The chain uses TRBV5-5 and TRBJ2-3; perhaps D is TRBD1 or TRBD2 (6 bases each). The chain's CDR3 is CASSSGGPRADTQYF. The CDR3 DNA reads as TGTGCCAGCAGCTCCGGGGGCCCGCGAGCTGATACGCAGTATTTT.